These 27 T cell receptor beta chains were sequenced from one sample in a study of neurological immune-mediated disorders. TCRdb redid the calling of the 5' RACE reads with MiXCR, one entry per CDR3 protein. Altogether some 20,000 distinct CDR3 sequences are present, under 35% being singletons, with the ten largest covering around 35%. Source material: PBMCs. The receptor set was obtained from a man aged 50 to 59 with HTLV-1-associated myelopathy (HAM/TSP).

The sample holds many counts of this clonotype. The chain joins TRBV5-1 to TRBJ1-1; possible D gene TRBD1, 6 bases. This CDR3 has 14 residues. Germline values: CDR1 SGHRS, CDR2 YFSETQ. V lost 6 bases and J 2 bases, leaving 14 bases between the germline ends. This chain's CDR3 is CASNRRDTNTEAFF. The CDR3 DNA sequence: TGCGCCAGCAATAGGCGGGACACCAACACTGAAGCTTTCTTT.

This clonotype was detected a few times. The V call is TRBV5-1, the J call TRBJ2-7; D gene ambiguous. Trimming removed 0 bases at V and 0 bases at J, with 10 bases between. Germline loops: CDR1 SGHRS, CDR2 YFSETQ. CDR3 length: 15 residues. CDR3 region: CASSLAVGLSYEQYF. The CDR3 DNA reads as TGCGCCAGCAGCTTGGCCGTGGGCCTCTCCTACGAGCAGTACTTC.

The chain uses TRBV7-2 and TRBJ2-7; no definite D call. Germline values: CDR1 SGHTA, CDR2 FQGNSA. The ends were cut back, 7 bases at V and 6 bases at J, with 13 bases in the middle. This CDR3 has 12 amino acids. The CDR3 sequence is CASTRLHFEQYF. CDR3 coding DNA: TGTGCCAGCACCCGCCTACATTTCGAGCAGTACTTC.

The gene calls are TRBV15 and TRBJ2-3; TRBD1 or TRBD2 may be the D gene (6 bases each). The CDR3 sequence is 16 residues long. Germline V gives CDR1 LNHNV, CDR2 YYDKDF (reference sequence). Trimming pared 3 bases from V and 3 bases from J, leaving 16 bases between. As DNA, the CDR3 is TGTGCCACCAGCAGCCACCGAGGAGGGGGTACAGATACGCAGTATTTT. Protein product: CATSSHRGGGTDTQYF.

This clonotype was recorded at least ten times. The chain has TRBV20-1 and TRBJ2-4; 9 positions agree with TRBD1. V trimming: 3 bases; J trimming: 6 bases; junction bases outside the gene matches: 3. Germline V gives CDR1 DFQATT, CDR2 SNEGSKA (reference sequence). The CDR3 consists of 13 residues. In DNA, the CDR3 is TGCAGTGCTAGGGGGACAGGGCTAAACATTCAGTACTTC. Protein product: CSARGTGLNIQYF.

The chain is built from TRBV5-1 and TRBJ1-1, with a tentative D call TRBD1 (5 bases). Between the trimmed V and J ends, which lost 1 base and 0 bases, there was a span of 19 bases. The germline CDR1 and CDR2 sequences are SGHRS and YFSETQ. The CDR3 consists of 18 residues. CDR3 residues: CASSLQWAGSIMNTEAFF. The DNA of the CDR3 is TGCGCCAGCAGCTTGCAGTGGGCAGGGAGCATAATGAACACTGAAGCTTTCTTT.

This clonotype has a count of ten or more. CDR3 DNA: TGTGCCAGCGGGGGGGAAGAGACCCAGTACTTC. Its translation: CASGGEETQYF. The V gene is TRBV2, the J gene TRBJ2-5; 7 nucleotides agree with TRBD2. Germline lookup yields CDR1 SNHLY and CDR2 FYNNEI. The junction had 0 bases not matched to a gene; V was cut back by 8 bases and J by 3 bases. The CDR3 contains 11 residues.

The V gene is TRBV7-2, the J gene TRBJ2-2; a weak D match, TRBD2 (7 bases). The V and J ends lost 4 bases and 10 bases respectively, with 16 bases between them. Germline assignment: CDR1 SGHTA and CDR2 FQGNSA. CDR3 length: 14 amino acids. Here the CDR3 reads CASSSPTGGVELFF. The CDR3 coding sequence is TGTGCCAGCAGCTCCCCCACGGGGGGCGTGGAGCTGTTTTTT. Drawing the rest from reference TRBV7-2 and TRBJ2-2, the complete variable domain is GAGVSQSPSNKVTEKGKDVELRCDPISGHTALYWYRQSLGQGLEFLIYFQGNSAPDKSGLPSDRFSAERTGGSVSTLTIQRTQQEDSAVYLCASSSPTGGVELFFGEGSRLTVL.

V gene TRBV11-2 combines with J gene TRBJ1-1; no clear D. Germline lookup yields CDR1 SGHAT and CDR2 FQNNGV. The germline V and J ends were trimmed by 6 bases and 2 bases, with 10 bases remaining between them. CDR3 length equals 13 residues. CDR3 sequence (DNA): TGTGCCAGCAGTTCCCGAGTTAACACTGAAGCTTTCTTT. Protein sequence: CASSSRVNTEAFF.

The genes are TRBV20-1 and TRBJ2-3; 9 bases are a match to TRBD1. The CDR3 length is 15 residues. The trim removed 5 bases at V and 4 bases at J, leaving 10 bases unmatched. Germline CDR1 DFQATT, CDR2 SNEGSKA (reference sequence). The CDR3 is CSADRRDRAADTQYF. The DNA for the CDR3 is TGCAGTGCTGACCGCCGGGACAGGGCCGCAGATACGCAGTATTTT.

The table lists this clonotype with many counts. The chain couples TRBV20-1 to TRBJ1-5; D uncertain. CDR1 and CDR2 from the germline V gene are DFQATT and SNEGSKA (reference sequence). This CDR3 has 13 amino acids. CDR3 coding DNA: TGCAGCCCCCTCGACAACTCCAATCAGCCCCAGCATTTT. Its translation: CSPLDNSNQPQHF.

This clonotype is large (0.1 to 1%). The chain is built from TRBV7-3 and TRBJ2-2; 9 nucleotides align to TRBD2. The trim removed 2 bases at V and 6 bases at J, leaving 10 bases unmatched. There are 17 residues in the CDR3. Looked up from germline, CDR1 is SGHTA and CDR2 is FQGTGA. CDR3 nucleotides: TGTGCCAGCAGCTTAGGACTAGCGAGGGCGCCGCCCGGGGAGCTGTTTTTT. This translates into CASSLGLARAPPGELFF.

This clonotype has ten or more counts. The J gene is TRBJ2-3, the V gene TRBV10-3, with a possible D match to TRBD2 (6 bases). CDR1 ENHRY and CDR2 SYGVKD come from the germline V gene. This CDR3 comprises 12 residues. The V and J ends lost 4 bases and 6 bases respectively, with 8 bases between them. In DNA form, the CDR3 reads TGTGCCATCAGTGCGGGGGATGATACGCAGTATTTT. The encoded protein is CAISAGDDTQYF.

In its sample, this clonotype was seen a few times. The CDR3 sequence: CSALPGQGHYEQYF. DNA for the CDR3: TGCAGTGCTTTGCCGGGACAGGGGCACTACGAGCAGTACTTC. The rearrangement uses TRBV20-1 and TRBJ2-7, with 10 bases that match TRBD1. The CDR3 contains 14 residues. V lost 5 bases, J lost 3 bases, and 7 bases stayed unmatched. Germline assignment: CDR1 DFQATT and CDR2 SNEGSKA (reference sequence).

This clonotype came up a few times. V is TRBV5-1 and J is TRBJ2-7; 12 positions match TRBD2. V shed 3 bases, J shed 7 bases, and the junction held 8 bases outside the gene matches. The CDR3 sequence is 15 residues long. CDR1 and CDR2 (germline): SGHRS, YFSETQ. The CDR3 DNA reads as TGCGCCAGCAGCTCTGGACTAGCGGGGTGGGGAGAGCAGTACTTC. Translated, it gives CASSSGLAGWGEQYF.

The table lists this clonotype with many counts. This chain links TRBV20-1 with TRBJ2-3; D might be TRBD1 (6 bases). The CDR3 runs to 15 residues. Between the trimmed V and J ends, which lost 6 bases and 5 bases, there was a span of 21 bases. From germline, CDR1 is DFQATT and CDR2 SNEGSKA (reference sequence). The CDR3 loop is CSAPARVRGGDTQYF. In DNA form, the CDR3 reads TGCAGTGCCCCCGCGCGGGTGAGAGGGGGAGATACGCAGTATTTT.

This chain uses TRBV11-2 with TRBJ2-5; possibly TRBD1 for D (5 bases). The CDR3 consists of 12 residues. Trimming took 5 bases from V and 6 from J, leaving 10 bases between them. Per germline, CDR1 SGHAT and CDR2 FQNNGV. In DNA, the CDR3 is TGTGCCAGCAGCGAAGACAGACAGACCCAGTACTTC. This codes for CASSEDRQTQYF.

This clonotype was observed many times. The CDR3 protein is CSARLAGSTDTQYF. CDR3 bases: TGCAGTGCAAGACTAGCGGGATCAACAGATACGCAGTATTTT. The chain employs TRBV20-1 and TRBJ2-3; TRBD2 matches at 11 bases. The J segment lost 3 bases and the V segment lost 6 bases, leaving 5 bases of the junction unmatched. The CDR3 consists of 14 residues. Germline loops: CDR1 DFQATT, CDR2 SNEGSKA (reference sequence).

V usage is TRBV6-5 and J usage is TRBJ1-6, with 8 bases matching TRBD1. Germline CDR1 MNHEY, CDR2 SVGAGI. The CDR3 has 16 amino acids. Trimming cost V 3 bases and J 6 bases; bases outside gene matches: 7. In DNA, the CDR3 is TGTGCCAGCAGTTATCAAGGACAGGGCGGTAATTCACCCCTCCACTTT. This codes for CASSYQGQGGNSPLHF.

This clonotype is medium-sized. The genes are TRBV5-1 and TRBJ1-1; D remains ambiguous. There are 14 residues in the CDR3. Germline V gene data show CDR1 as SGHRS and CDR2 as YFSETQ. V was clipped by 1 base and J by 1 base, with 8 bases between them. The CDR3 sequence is CASSLLVENTEAFF. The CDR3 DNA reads TGCGCCAGCAGCTTGCTTGTCGAGAACACTGAAGCTTTCTTT.

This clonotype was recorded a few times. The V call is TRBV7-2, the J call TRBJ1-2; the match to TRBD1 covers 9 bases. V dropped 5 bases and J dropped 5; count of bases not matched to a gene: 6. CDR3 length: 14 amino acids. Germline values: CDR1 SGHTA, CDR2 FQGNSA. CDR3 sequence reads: CASSLGGQGYGYTF. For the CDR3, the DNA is TGTGCCAGCAGCCTAGGAGGACAGGGGTATGGCTACACCTTC.

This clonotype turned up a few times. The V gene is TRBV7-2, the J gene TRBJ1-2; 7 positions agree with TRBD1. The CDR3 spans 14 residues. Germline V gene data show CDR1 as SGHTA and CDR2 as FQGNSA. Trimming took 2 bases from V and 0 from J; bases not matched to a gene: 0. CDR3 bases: TGTGCCAGCAGCTTACAGGGGGCTAACTATGGCTACACCTTC. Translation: CASSLQGANYGYTF. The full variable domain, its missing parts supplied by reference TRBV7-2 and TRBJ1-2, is GAGVSQSPSNKVTEKGKDVELRCDPISGHTALYWYRQSLGQGLEFLIYFQGNSAPDKSGLPSDRFSAERTGGSVSTLTIQRTQQEDSAVYLCASSLQGANYGYTFGSGTRLTVV.

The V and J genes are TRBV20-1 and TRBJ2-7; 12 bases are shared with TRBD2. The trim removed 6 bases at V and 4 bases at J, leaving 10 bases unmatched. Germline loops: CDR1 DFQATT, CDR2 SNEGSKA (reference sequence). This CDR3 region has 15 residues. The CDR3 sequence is CSAQTVGLAGYEQYF. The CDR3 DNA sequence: TGCAGTGCCCAAACAGTTGGACTAGCGGGATACGAGCAGTACTTC.

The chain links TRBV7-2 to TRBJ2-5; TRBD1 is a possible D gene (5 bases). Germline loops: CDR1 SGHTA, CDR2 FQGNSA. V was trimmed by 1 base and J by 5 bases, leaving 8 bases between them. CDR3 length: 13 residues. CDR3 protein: CASSLGGRETQYF. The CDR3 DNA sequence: TGTGCCAGCAGCTTAGGGGGCCGGGAGACCCAGTACTTC.

CDR3 sequence reads: CASSSRESYGYTF. The CDR3 coding sequence is TGCGCCAGCAGCAGCCGGGAGAGCTATGGCTACACCTTC. The rearrangement links TRBV5-1 to TRBJ1-2, with unresolved D. Trimming pared 4 bases from V and 4 bases from J, leaving 11 bases between. CDR1 SGHRS and CDR2 YFSETQ come from the germline V gene. The CDR3 is made up of 13 amino acids.

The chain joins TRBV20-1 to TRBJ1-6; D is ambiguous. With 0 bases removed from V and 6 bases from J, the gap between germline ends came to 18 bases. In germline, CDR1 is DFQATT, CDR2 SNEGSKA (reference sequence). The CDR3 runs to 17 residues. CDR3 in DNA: TGCAGTGCTAGAGACCAAAGGGTGCCGATGGTTAATTCACCCCTCCACTTT. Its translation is CSARDQRVPMVNSPLHF.

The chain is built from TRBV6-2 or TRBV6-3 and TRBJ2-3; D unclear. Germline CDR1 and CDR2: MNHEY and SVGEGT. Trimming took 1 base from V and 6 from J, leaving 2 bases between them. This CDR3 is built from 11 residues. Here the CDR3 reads CASSYLDTQYF. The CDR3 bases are TGTGCCAGCAGTTACTTGGATACGCAGTATTTT.